The rows below give T cell receptor beta chains drawn from one sample of a study of blood T cell repertoires in COVID-19. Sequencing was performed with immunoSEQ multiplex PCR; in TCRdb, only in-frame clones are kept and a portion is missing. The table shows over 450,000 clones, with 75% to 90% occurring only once. The sample comprised peripheral blood. These receptors were obtained from a man aged 18 to 30 with COVID-19, enrolled during active disease. The CDR3 runs from the conserved cysteine through the conserved F or W. The order of the fields is clone size, J gene, D gene, V gene, CDR3 protein, CDR3 DNA. A D gene is named only where the DNA matches it firmly. The size of a clone is reported for some rows only, either as once, few or many, or as a class for expanded clones.

. | TRBJ2-1 | TRBD2 | TRBV7-9 | CASSLGTSGEQFF | TGTGCCAGCAGCTTAGGGACTAGCGGGGAGCAGTTCTTC
. | TRBJ2-7 | . | TRBV7-2 | CASSLRQFYEQYF | TGTGCCAGCAGCTTAAGACAGTTCTACGAGCAGTACTTC
. | TRBJ2-1 | TRBD2 | TRBV19 | CASSMASGGLEYNEQFF | TGTGCCAGTAGTATGGCTAGCGGGGGGCTTGAGTACAATGAGCAGTTCTTC
few | TRBJ1-6 | . | TRBV18 | CASSPTDYNSPLHF | TGTGCCAGCTCACCGACAGATTATAATTCACCCCTCCACTTT
. | TRBJ2-3 | . | TRBV30 | CAWSVRSDATDTQYF | TGTGCCTGGAGTGTACGGAGCGACGCCACAGATACGCAGTATTTT
. | TRBJ2-4 | . | TRBV5-6 | CASSPSGVSKNIQYF | TGTGCCAGCAGCCCATCAGGGGTATCCAAAAACATTCAGTACTTC
once | TRBJ2-5 | . | TRBV7-9 | CASSLGASLRAQYF | TGTGCCAGCAGCTTAGGGGCTAGCCTCCGGGCCCAGTACTTC
. | TRBJ1-2 | . | TRBV3-1/TRBV3-2 | CASSQSGANYGYTF | TGTGCCAGCAGCCAATCAGGGGCCAACTATGGCTACACCTTC
. | TRBJ2-7 | . | TRBV7-4 | CASSFKTHGLSKPYEQYF | TGTGCCAGCAGCTTTAAAACCCACGGACTATCCAAACCCTACGAGCAGTACTTC
. | TRBJ2-1 | . | TRBV7-8 | CASSSGWTSYNEQFF | TGTGCCAGCAGCTCGGGGTGGACCTCATACAATGAGCAGTTCTTC
. | TRBJ1-5 | . | TRBV7-8 | CASSLGSGYSNQPQHF | TGTGCCAGCAGCTTAGGTTCAGGTTATAGCAATCAGCCCCAGCATTTT
. | TRBJ2-1 | TRBD2 | TRBV19 | CASSPLAGSGNEQFF | TGTGCCAGTAGTCCTCTAGCGGGGAGTGGGAATGAGCAGTTCTTC
. | TRBJ2-1 | . | TRBV11-3 | CASRDGSSYNEQFF | TGTGCCAGCAGGGACGGGAGTTCCTACAATGAGCAGTTCTTC
. | TRBJ2-1 | TRBD2 | TRBV28 | CASSSISGNQDEQFF | TGTGCCAGCAGCTCTATTAGCGGGAATCAGGATGAGCAGTTCTTC
few | TRBJ1-6 | TRBD1 | TRBV3-1/TRBV3-2 | CASSLGTDNSPLHF | TGTGCCAGCAGCCTCGGGACAGATAATTCACCCCTCCACTTT
. | TRBJ2-5 | . | TRBV4-1 | CASSLTQTGVGGRETQYF | TGCGCCAGCAGCCTTACCCAGACGGGAGTCGGCGGTCGAGAGACCCAGTACTTC
. | TRBJ1-4 | . | TRBV6-4 | CASSLPQGIDHGNEKLFF | TGTGCCAGCAGCCTACCCCAGGGGATCGACCACGGTAATGAAAAACTGTTTTTT
few | TRBJ1-1 | . | TRBV7-2 | CASSFTGNTEAFF | TGTGCCAGCAGCTTTACAGGGAACACTGAAGCTTTCTTT
. | TRBJ2-7 | TRBD1 | TRBV4-1 | CASSRNWDRSYEQYF | TGCGCCAGCAGTCGAAATTGGGACAGAAGCTACGAGCAGTACTTC
once | TRBJ2-7 | TRBD1 | TRBV29-1 | CSARTGHSYEQYF | TGCAGCGCCAGGACAGGGCATTCCTACGAGCAGTACTTC
. | TRBJ2-7 | TRBD1 | TRBV9 | CASSVERGTGDGEQYF | TGTGCCAGCAGCGTAGAGAGGGGGACAGGGGACGGCGAGCAGTACTTC
. | TRBJ2-1 | . | TRBV11-3 | CASSLGGASYNEQFF | TGTGCCAGCAGCTTAGGCGGGGCCTCCTACAATGAGCAGTTCTTC
. | TRBJ2-1 | TRBD2 | TRBV11-3 | CASSSGGRYNEQFF | TGTGCCAGCAGCTCGGGGGGAAGGTACAATGAGCAGTTCTTC
. | TRBJ2-1 | . | TRBV5-6 | CASSFSSSGQTYNEQFF | TGTGCCAGCAGCTTTTCCTCCAGCGGGCAAACCTACAATGAGCAGTTCTTC
. | TRBJ1-1 | . | TRBV11-3 | CASSLKAPGRLAAEAFF | TGTGCCAGCAGCTTAAAGGCCCCTGGGAGGCTGGCCGCTGAAGCTTTCTTT
. | TRBJ2-7 | TRBD2 | TRBV10-3 | CAISESAGVNYEQYF | TGTGCCATCAGTGAGTCAGCGGGGGTTAACTACGAGCAGTACTTC
. | TRBJ1-3 | . | TRBV6-5 | CASRAGADSGNTIYF | TGTGCCAGCAGGGCGGGGGCCGACTCTGGAAACACCATATATTTT
. | TRBJ1-2 | . | TRBV18 | CASSPGQGGDYGYTF | TGTGCCAGCTCACCAGGGCAGGGAGGGGACTATGGCTACACCTTC
. | TRBJ2-5 | TRBD1 | TRBV2 | CASSGDSPGTQYF | TGTGCCAGCAGTGGGGACAGCCCAGGGACCCAGTACTTC
few | TRBJ2-7 | . | TRBV4-1 | CASSQDEGSVEQYF | TGCGCCAGCAGCCAAGATGAAGGTAGCGTAGAGCAGTACTTC
. | TRBJ2-7 | . | TRBV19 | CASSIGQGYEQYF | TGTGCCAGTAGTATCGGCCAGGGCTACGAGCAGTACTTC
. | TRBJ1-2 | . | TRBV5-4 | CASSREAGNDYGYTF | TGTGCCAGCAGTCGTGAAGCCGGGAACGACTATGGCTACACCTTC
. | TRBJ2-1 | . | TRBV5-1 | CASSWTVGSYNEQFF | TGCGCCAGCAGCTGGACAGTGGGATCCTACAATGAGCAGTTCTTC
once | TRBJ2-7 | . | TRBV2 | CASSGVQDYEQYF | TGTGCCAGCAGTGGGGTACAGGACTACGAGCAGTACTTC
. | TRBJ2-7 | TRBD2 | TRBV2 | CASSEYGGARYEQYF | TGTGCCAGCAGTGAATACGGGGGGGCAAGGTACGAGCAGTACTTC
. | TRBJ1-2 | . | TRBV5-1 | CASSLATVDYGYTF | TGCGCCAGCAGCTTGGCCACTGTGGACTATGGCTACACCTTC
. | TRBJ2-3 | TRBD2 | TRBV11-3 | CASSPKPRLAGVDTQYF | TGTGCCAGCAGCCCAAAGCCCCGGCTAGCGGGAGTAGATACGCAGTATTTT
. | TRBJ1-5 | TRBD1 | TRBV18 | CASSRLGTANQPQHF | TGTGCCAGCTCACGGCTTGGGACAGCTAATCAGCCCCAGCATTTT
. | TRBJ1-1 | TRBD1 | TRBV27 | CASRNTGTGILNTEAFF | TGTGCCAGCAGAAACACCGGGACAGGCATTCTGAACACTGAAGCTTTCTTT
. | TRBJ2-7 | . | TRBV3-1/TRBV3-2 | CASSQIADEQYF | TGTGCCAGCAGCCAGATAGCCGACGAGCAGTACTTC
. | TRBJ2-3 | . | TRBV6-4 | CASSDLIAASTDTQYF | TGTGCCAGCAGTGACCTCATAGCGGCTAGCACAGATACGCAGTATTTT
. | TRBJ1-1 | . | TRBV7-9 | CASSKYAEAFF | TGTGCCAGCAGCAAATATGCTGAAGCTTTCTTT
once | TRBJ1-2 | . | TRBV7-5 | CVRIQGPRQVLPNGYTF | TGTGTCAGAATTCAGGGCCCCCGGCAGGTCTTACCTAATGGCTACACCTTC
. | TRBJ1-4 | . | TRBV7-3 | CASSLMGGEKLFF | TGTGCCAGCAGCTTAATGGGAGGGGAGAAACTGTTTTTT
. | TRBJ1-6 | . | TRBV27 | CASRLVYNSPLHF | TGTGCCAGCAGACTAGTGTATAATTCACCCCTCCACTTT
. | TRBJ1-1 | . | TRBV2 | CASMVWTSNTEAFF | TGTGCCAGCATGGTGTGGACATCGAACACTGAAGCTTTCTTT
. | TRBJ2-7 | . | TRBV5-1 | CASSLGREHSSYEQYF | TGCGCCAGCAGCTTGGGACGGGAGCACTCATCCTACGAGCAGTACTTC
. | TRBJ2-5 | TRBD1 | TRBV11-2 | CASSLQRGQGTQYF | TGTGCCAGCAGCCTACAAAGGGGGCAGGGGACCCAGTACTTC
. | TRBJ2-1 | . | TRBV19 | CASSIDWAGKQFF | TGTGCCAGTAGTATAGACTGGGCGGGGAAGCAGTTCTTC
. | TRBJ2-4 | . | TRBV7-2 | CASSFVSGLAKNIQYF | TGTGCCAGCAGCTTTGTAAGCGGATTAGCCAAAAACATTCAGTACTTC
. | TRBJ2-7 | . | TRBV4-1 | CASSQGTGLGEQYF | TGCGCCAGCAGCCAAGGGACGGGACTTGGGGAGCAGTACTTC
. | TRBJ2-4 | TRBD2 | TRBV19 | CASSSTGLGPENIQYF | TGTGCCAGTAGTTCGACTGGACTAGGGCCGGAGAACATTCAGTACTTC
. | TRBJ2-1 | . | TRBV12-5 | CASGYGIDSLVYNEQFF | TGTGCTAGTGGTTACGGTATAGACAGTTTAGTCTACAATGAGCAGTTCTTC
. | TRBJ1-2 | . | TRBV19 | CASSMGGNYGYTF | TGTGCCAGTAGTATGGGAGGGAACTATGGCTACACCTTC
. | TRBJ2-7 | TRBD2 | TRBV13 | CASSLRTSGSHEQYF | TGTGCCAGCAGCTTAAGGACTAGCGGGAGTCACGAGCAGTACTTC